This TCR beta chain was identified in a study of T-cell memory formation after mild COVID-19. One entry per CDR3 protein, called by TCRdb with MiXCR from the 5' RACE reads. Of 250,000 to 300,000 distinct CDR3 sequences in the sample, around 15% were seen once. About this clonotype itself: Its antigen is not known.

The V and J ends lost 0 bases and 2 bases respectively, with 5 bases between them. Germline V gene data show CDR1 as SGHTA and CDR2 as FQGNSA. The CDR3 sequence is 15 residues long. Notes on the study in general: Clones shrinking between day 15 and 85 showed a balanced CD4/CD8 split, and those that grew later tilted toward CD4+.

This rearrangement joins TRBV7-2 to TRBJ2-6; D ambiguous. Specimen: PBMCs or a T cell subset sorted from them (not recorded which). This TCR was sampled from a man younger than 35 who had mild COVID-19 (a few samples of this study predate the infection). Cell type and time point are not known. As DNA, the CDR3 is TGTGCCAGCAGCTTAGCGGGAACTGGGGCCAACGTCCTGACTTTC. Translated: CASSLAGTGANVLTF.